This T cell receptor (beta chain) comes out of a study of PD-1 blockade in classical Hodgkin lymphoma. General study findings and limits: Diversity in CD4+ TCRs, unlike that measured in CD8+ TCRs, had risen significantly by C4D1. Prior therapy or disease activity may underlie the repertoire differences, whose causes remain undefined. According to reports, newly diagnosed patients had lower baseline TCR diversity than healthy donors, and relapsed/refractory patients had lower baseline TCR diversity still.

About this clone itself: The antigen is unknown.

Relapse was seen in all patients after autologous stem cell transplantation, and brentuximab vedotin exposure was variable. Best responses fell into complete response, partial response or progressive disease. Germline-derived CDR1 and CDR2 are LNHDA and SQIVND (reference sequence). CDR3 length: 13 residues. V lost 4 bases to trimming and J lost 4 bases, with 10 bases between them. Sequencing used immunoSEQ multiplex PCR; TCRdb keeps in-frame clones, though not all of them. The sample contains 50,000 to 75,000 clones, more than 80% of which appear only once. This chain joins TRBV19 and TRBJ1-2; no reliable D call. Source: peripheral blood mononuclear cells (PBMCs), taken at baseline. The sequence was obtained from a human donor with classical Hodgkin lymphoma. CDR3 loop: CASSNEGAYGYTF. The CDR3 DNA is TGTGCCAGTAGTAACGAGGGAGCCTATGGCTACACCTTC. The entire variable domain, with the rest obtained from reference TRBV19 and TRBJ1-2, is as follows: DGGITQSPKYLFRKEGQNVTLSCEQNLNHDAMYWYRQDPGQGLRLIYYSQIVNDFQKGDIAEGYSVSREKKESFPLTVTSAQKNPTAFYLCASSNEGAYGYTFGSGTRLTVV.